Listed below are T cell receptor beta chains from one sample, sequenced in a study of cytomegalovirus exposure and HLA in healthy donors. TCRdb's table, derived via immunoSEQ multiplex PCR, lists solely in-frame clones and lacks some. The sample includes under 250,000 clones, over 60% of them seen just once. The sample comprised PBMCs. The receptor source for this set is a young man in good health and CMV-seronegative. CDR3s include the opening cysteine and the closing phenylalanine or tryptophan. The D gene is left open where the match is weak. Clone size is shown for a subset of rows, as once, few, many or a class of expanded clone.

V gene	J gene	clone size	D gene	CDR3 DNA	CDR3 protein
TRBV30	TRBJ2-1	-	TRBD2	TGTGCCCTCTCGGGGCGGGAGGGGACGGTCTCCTACAATGAGCAGTTCTTC	CALSGREGTVSYNEQFF
TRBV6-5	TRBJ1-2	-	-	TGTGCCAGCAGGAGAGAAAGGACAGACTATGGCTACACCTTC	CASRRERTDYGYTF
TRBV7-3	TRBJ2-1	-	TRBD2	TGTGCCAGCAGCTTATACGGGACTAGCGGGAGCAATGAGCAGTTCTTC	CASSLYGTSGSNEQFF
TRBV27	TRBJ2-7	-	TRBD1	TGTGCCAGCAGGGGGGACAGGGGAAGCCAAGAGCAGTACTTC	CASRGDRGSQEQYF
TRBV5-6	TRBJ2-4	-	-	TGTGCCAGCAGCTTTGGCGGGAATAACATTCAGTACTTC	CASSFGGNNIQYF
TRBV18	TRBJ2-1	-	-	TGTGCCAGCTCATTTTCCCGGATTTCGGGGAATGAGCAGTTCTTC	CASSFSRISGNEQFF
TRBV7-9	TRBJ1-2	-	-	TGTGCCAGCAGCGGATTGGGGGCAGCGTCTAACTATGGCTACACCTTC	CASSGLGAASNYGYTF
TRBV15	TRBJ2-1	few	-	TGTGCCACCAGCAGGGACAGCTACAATGAGCAGTTCTTC	CATSRDSYNEQFF
TRBV15	TRBJ1-3	-	-	TGTGCCACCGAAGAATCTGCGGGAAACACCATATATTTT	CATEESAGNTIYF
TRBV30	TRBJ1-3	-	TRBD1	TGTGCCTGGAGAGAGACAGGGGGCGCCGGAAACACCATATATTTT	CAWRETGGAGNTIYF
TRBV7-6	TRBJ2-7	-	-	TGTGCCAGCAGCCCCCTACAGGGAACCTACGAGCAGTACTTC	CASSPLQGTYEQYF
TRBV5-1	TRBJ2-3	-	TRBD2	TGCGCCAGCAGCCAATATAGCGGGGGGGCGCCAGATACGCAGTATTTT	CASSQYSGGAPDTQYF
TRBV19	TRBJ2-7	-	TRBD2	TGTGCCAGTAGTATCGGGACTAGCGGGAACAACGAGCAGTACTTC	CASSIGTSGNNEQYF
TRBV30	TRBJ1-1	-	-	TGTGCCTGGAGTGTACAGGCGAACACTGAAGCTTTCTTT	CAWSVQANTEAFF
TRBV27	TRBJ2-7	-	TRBD2	TGTGCCAGCAGTTTCAATAGCGGGAGTGTTTACGAGCAGTACTTC	CASSFNSGSVYEQYF
TRBV7-9	TRBJ2-5	-	TRBD1	TGTGCCAGCAGCTTAGGAGGGGGCCGAGAGACCCAGTACTTC	CASSLGGGRETQYF
TRBV11-2	TRBJ1-1	-	TRBD1	TGTGCCAGCAGCTTAGTAACAGGGGGAACTGAAGCTTTCTTT	CASSLVTGGTEAFF
TRBV29-1	TRBJ2-5	-	-	TGCAGCGCCAAACAAGAGACCCAGTACTTC	CSAKQETQYF
TRBV5-1	TRBJ2-1	-	TRBD2	TGCGCCAGCAGCCGGAGGGACGTACGACTAGCGGGTGAGTTTCTGGAGCAGTTCTTC	CASSRRDVRLAGEFLEQFF
TRBV9	TRBJ1-3	-	-	TGTGCCAGCAGCGCAGATGGGAGACAAGGCTCTGGAAACACCATATATTTT	CASSADGRQGSGNTIYF
TRBV2	TRBJ1-4	-	-	TGTGCCAGCAGTGAGCTTGGGCAGGGAAAACTGTTTTTT	CASSELGQGKLFF
TRBV7-2	TRBJ1-2	-	-	TGTGCCAGCAGCTCGCTTTATGAGGGGGGGGACTATGGCTACACCTTC	CASSSLYEGGDYGYTF
TRBV5-1	TRBJ1-2	-	-	TGCGCCAGCAGCACGAACAGGGAACCCAATGGCTACACCTTC	CASSTNREPNGYTF
TRBV27	TRBJ2-3	-	-	TGTGCCAGCAGTTTTAAGGGTCCCCCCGGGAGACTCACAGATACGCAGTATTTT	CASSFKGPPGRLTDTQYF
TRBV27	TRBJ2-5	-	-	TGTGCCAGCAGTTTATCTCCTAACAGGGAAGAGACCCAGTACTTC	CASSLSPNREETQYF
TRBV28	TRBJ2-7	few	TRBD1	TGTGCCAGCAGTTTCCACAGGGGGCTTACTTACGAGCAGTACTTC	CASSFHRGLTYEQYF
TRBV5-4	TRBJ2-1	-	TRBD2	TGTGCCAGCAGCTCACGGACTAGAGGGTCCTACAATGAGCAGTTCTTC	CASSSRTRGSYNEQFF
TRBV2	TRBJ2-7	few	-	TGTGCCAGCAGTGCCCTCACGGGGACTCAAAACGAGCAGTACTTC	CASSALTGTQNEQYF
TRBV18	TRBJ1-1	-	-	TGTGCCAGCTCACCATCCAGCCTAAGGGGGACTGAAGCTTTCTTT	CASSPSSLRGTEAFF
TRBV28	TRBJ1-1	few	TRBD1	TGTGCCAGCAGTTTGTTGGGACAGACAAGGGCGGCTGAAGCTTTCTTT	CASSLLGQTRAAEAFF
TRBV19	TRBJ2-3	-	TRBD2	TGTGCCAGTAGTAGGGTTCGCGGGGGTTTGGGCACAGATACGCAGTATTTT	CASSRVRGGLGTDTQYF
TRBV30	TRBJ1-1	-	-	TGTGCCTGGAGTGTATCCGGGTTTGGCACTGAAGCTTTCTTT	CAWSVSGFGTEAFF
TRBV18	TRBJ2-7	-	TRBD2	TGTGCCAGCTCACCAAGTACTAGCGGGCGCGAGCAGTACTTC	CASSPSTSGREQYF
TRBV6-5	TRBJ1-6	few	TRBD1	TGTGCCAGCAGAAGGGACAGTTATTCACCCCTCCACTTT	CASRRDSYSPLHF
TRBV7-3	TRBJ2-3	-	TRBD2	TGTGCCAGCAGCCTAGCGGCGTGGGGAGATACGCAGTATTTT	CASSLAAWGDTQYF
TRBV18	TRBJ2-7	-	TRBD2	TGTGCCAGCTCACCCGAGACTAGCGGGACTGTATTCTACGAGCAGTACTTC	CASSPETSGTVFYEQYF
TRBV19	TRBJ2-2	-	TRBD1	TGTGCCAGTAGGGAGGACAGGGCGAACACCGGGGAGCTGTTTTTT	CASREDRANTGELFF
TRBV11-2	TRBJ2-7	-	-	TGTGCCAGCACCCGGACTTCTTTGGGCGAGCAGTACTTC	CASTRTSLGEQYF
TRBV7-9	TRBJ2-7	once	-	TGTGCCAGCAGCTTCCTCCCTGCGTCCCCCTACGAGCAGTACTTC	CASSFLPASPYEQYF
TRBV5-1	TRBJ2-7	-	TRBD2	TGCGCCAGCAGTTCCTGGGACTACCCCTACGAGCAGTACTTC	CASSSWDYPYEQYF
TRBV19	TRBJ2-7	few	-	TGTGCCAGTAGTATATTTGGAGTTACCTACGAGCAGTACTTC	CASSIFGVTYEQYF
TRBV2	TRBJ2-3	-	TRBD2	TGTGCCAGTTCTTGGGCTAGCGGAACAGACACGCAGTATTTT	CASSWASGTDTQYF